These 20 T cell receptor beta chains were sequenced from one sample in a study of blood T cell repertoires in COVID-19. Only in-frame clones appear in the TCRdb table, and some are missing; sequencing was by immunoSEQ multiplex PCR. In the table there are roughly 69,000 clones, more than 80% of which are singletons. Sequencing was performed on PBMCs or T cells enriched from blood (not recorded which). All receptors come from a middle-aged woman with acute COVID-19.

This sequence joins TRBV5-1 and TRBJ2-5, with D possibly matching TRBD1 (5 bases). The CDR3 is 15 amino acids. The V end lost 0 bases, the J end lost 1 base, and 10 bases lay between the germline ends. Germline-derived CDR1 and CDR2 are SGHRS and YFSETQ. The CDR3 bases are TGCGCCAGCAGCTTGGGACCGACAGCCCAAGAGACCCAGTACTTC. Protein: CASSLGPTAQETQYF.

This clone was seen just once. The rearrangement joins TRBV6-2 or TRBV6-3 to TRBJ1-1; D may be TRBD1 (5 bases). The CDR3 length is 16 residues. The germline V gene has CDR1 MNHEY and CDR2 SVGEGT. V lost 2 bases and J 3 bases, leaving 16 bases between the germline ends. As DNA, the CDR3 is TGTGCCAGCAGTTACGTGGAGGGGTCTTTGGACACTGAAGCTTTCTTT. It specifies CASSYVEGSLDTEAFF.

The chain combines TRBV3-1 (or the pseudogene TRBV3-2) with TRBJ2-2; D is possibly TRBD2 (7 bases). The CDR3 totals 16 residues. The germline V gene encodes CDR1 LGHDT and CDR2 YNNKEL (reference sequence). Trimming removed 1 base from V and 6 bases from J, with 15 bases in between. CDR3: CASSQGKPGGPGELFF. As DNA, the CDR3 is TGTGCCAGCAGCCAAGGAAAGCCGGGGGGCCCCGGGGAGCTGTTTTTT.

Regarding this clone: The same CDR3 also results from other DNA sequences found in this sample. The chain joins TRBV18 to TRBJ1-6; 7 bases are a match to TRBD1. The V gene's germline CDR1 is KGHSH and CDR2 LQKENI. This CDR3 region has 15 residues. Trimming cost V 5 bases and J 6 bases; bases outside gene matches: 7. CDR3 amino acids: CASSARDRANSPLHF. The DNA of the CDR3 is TGTGCCAGCTCAGCACGGGACAGAGCTAATTCACCCCTCCACTTT.

The chain couples TRBV6-1 to TRBJ2-1, with 10 bases matching TRBD2. With V trimmed by 2 bases and J by 4 bases, 2 bases remained unmatched. The CDR3 contains 15 residues. The germline CDR1 and CDR2 sequences are MNHNS and SASEGT. The DNA of the CDR3 is TGTGCCAGCAGTGAAACAGCGGGAGGGTACAATGAGCAGTTCTTC. Translated: CASSETAGGYNEQFF.

The chain employs TRBV29-1 and TRBJ1-2; 12 bases agree with TRBD1. The CDR3 loop spans 14 amino acids. Germline lookup yields CDR1 SQVTM and CDR2 ANQGSEA. V dropped 6 bases and J dropped 7; count of bases not matched to a gene: 9. The CDR3 loop is CSVLGGQGAGGYTF. The CDR3 coding sequence is TGCAGCGTCCTCGGGGGACAGGGGGCAGGTGGCTACACCTTC.

The rearrangement uses TRBV12-5 and TRBJ1-1, with D unclear. CDR1 is LGHNT, CDR2 FRNRAP, per germline. V lost 1 base to trimming and J lost 0 bases, with 9 bases between them. The CDR3 contains 15 residues. CDR3 sequence reads: CASGLGPGMNTEAFF. CDR3 coding DNA: TGTGCTAGTGGTTTGGGCCCAGGTATGAACACTGAAGCTTTCTTT.

Note on this clone: Additional DNA sequences in this sample encode the identical CDR3. DNA of the CDR3: TGTGCCAGCTCACCGTACAGGGAGTACGAGCAGTACGTC. Its protein is CASSPYREYEQYV. The genes are TRBV18 and TRBJ2-7, with D possibly being TRBD1 (6 bases). The CDR3 is made up of 13 amino acids. Germline CDR1 reads KGHSH; CDR2 reads LQKENI. V dropped 3 bases and J dropped 4 bases, with 10 bases sitting between them.

This sequence joins TRBV25-1 and TRBJ1-2; D gene unclear. Germline CDR1 reads MGHDK; CDR2 reads SYGVNS. Trimming pared 4 bases from V and 0 bases from J, leaving 9 bases between. CDR3 length: 14 amino acids. The CDR3 spells CASSGPGSNYGYTF. CDR3 DNA: TGTGCCAGCAGTGGGCCCGGGTCTAACTATGGCTACACCTTC.

This clone was counted only a few times. The V call is TRBV3-1 (or the pseudogene TRBV3-2), the J call TRBJ1-1, with D unresolved. V lost 3 bases to trimming and J lost 6 bases, with 8 bases between them. Germline V lookup: CDR1 LGHDT, CDR2 YNNKEL (reference sequence). The CDR3 extends over 12 amino acids. As DNA, the CDR3 is TGTGCCAGCAGCCAGGTACGGGCTGAAGCTTTCTTT. Its protein is CASSQVRAEAFF.

The CDR3 is CASSQKRTVQETQYF. In DNA, the CDR3 is TGTGCCAGCAGCCAAAAGAGGACTGTACAAGAGACCCAGTACTTC. The chain has TRBV14 and TRBJ2-5, with a possible D match to TRBD2 (5 bases). Germline loops: CDR1 SGHDN, CDR2 FVKESK. This CDR3 has 15 amino acids. Trimming stripped 2 bases from V and 2 bases from J, with 12 bases between.

The V call is TRBV11-2, the J call TRBJ2-7, with 9 bases identical to TRBD1. Per germline, CDR1 SGHAT and CDR2 FQNNGV. The length of the CDR3 is 18 residues. Losses at the gene ends were 6 bases for V and 2 bases for J; bases not matched to a gene: 17. The CDR3, as DNA: TGTGCCAGCAGTCCAAACAGGGGGCTTTCGCGCCCCACCTACGAGCAGTACGTC. Translating it yields CASSPNRGLSRPTYEQYV.

The V and J genes are TRBV9 and TRBJ2-1; 7 bases are a match to TRBD1. Per germline, CDR1 SGDLS and CDR2 YYNGEE. The CDR3 contains 16 residues. Germline trimming cut 6 bases from V and 5 bases from J; bases unmatched to any gene: 14. CDR3 sequence: CASTPGGRGAHNEQFF. The CDR3 DNA reads as TGTGCCAGCACCCCAGGGGGTCGGGGTGCCCACAATGAGCAGTTCTTC.

This clone appeared once. This chain links TRBV9 with TRBJ2-7; tentative D call: TRBD2 (7 bases). Trimming took off 4 bases at V and 0 bases at J, with 20 bases between the two ends. Germline loops: CDR1 SGDLS, CDR2 YYNGEE. The CDR3 length is 17 residues. CDR3 nucleotide sequence: TGTGCCAGCAGCCCACCCCGGGCGGGGGCCAGCTCCTACGAGCAGTACTTC. Protein product: CASSPPRAGASSYEQYF. Complete variable domain (other parts from reference TRBV9 and TRBJ2-7): DSGVTQTPKHLITATGQRVTLRCSPRSGDLSVYWYQQSLDQGLQFLIQYYNGEERAKGNILERFSAQQFPDLHSELNLSSLELGDSALYFCASSPPRAGASSYEQYFGPGTRLTVT.

The chain couples TRBV12-3 or TRBV12-4 to TRBJ1-2; D perhaps matches TRBD1 (6 bases). V lost 7 bases, J lost 8 bases, and 17 bases lay in between. This CDR3 has 13 amino acids. The DNA for the CDR3 is TGTGCCAGCACGGACAGTATGGAGAGGGGCTACACCTTC. It specifies CASTDSMERGYTF.

The sample holds a few counts of this clone. The chain recombines TRBV20-1 with TRBJ1-6; D gene uncertain. Germline values: CDR1 DFQATT, CDR2 SNEGSKA (reference sequence). CDR3 length: 14 residues. The V end lost 3 bases, the J end lost 7 bases, and 13 bases lay between the germline ends. In nucleotides, the CDR3 is TGCAGTGCTAGTTTCGGCAGCGAGAATTCACCCCTCCACTTT. Amino acids: CSASFGSENSPLHF.

This chain joins TRBV6-1 and TRBJ2-1; 7 bases line up with TRBD1. This CDR3 comprises 17 residues. V lost 4 bases, J lost 5 bases, and 14 bases stayed unmatched. Germline V gene data show CDR1 as MNHNS and CDR2 as SASEGT. CDR3 loop: CASSARPFRDRNNEQFF. In DNA form, the CDR3 reads TGTGCCAGCAGTGCCCGACCTTTCCGGGACAGAAACAATGAGCAGTTCTTC.

V gene TRBV28 combines with J gene TRBJ2-2; D might be TRBD2 (5 bases). Germline V gives CDR1 MDHEN, CDR2 SYDVKM. V lost 3 bases and J 1 base, leaving 18 bases between the germline ends. The CDR3 has 18 residues. As DNA, the CDR3 is TGTGCCAGCAGTTTTACCCCACTGATCCGGGAGAACACCGGGGAGCTGTTTTTT. It translates to CASSFTPLIRENTGELFF.

This chain connects TRBV5-6 to TRBJ1-1, with 11 bases that match TRBD1. The CDR3 is 17 amino acids. The J segment lost 4 bases and the V segment lost 0 bases, leaving 8 bases of the junction unmatched. Looked up from germline, CDR1 is SGHDT and CDR2 is YYEEEE. CDR3 DNA: TGTGCCAGCAGCTTGGCCTGGATAGGGACAGGGGGCACTGAAGCTTTCTTT. Translated: CASSLAWIGTGGTEAFF.

This clone showed up just once. The genes are TRBV19 and TRBJ2-2, with TRBD2 as a possible D gene (7 bases). V shed 7 bases and J shed 2 bases, with 14 bases lying between them. The germline V gene encodes CDR1 LNHDA and CDR2 SQIVND (reference sequence). This CDR3 has 15 residues. The CDR3 DNA sequence: TGTGCCAGTACCAGGGGACTATTAAACACCGGGGAGCTGTTTTTT. Amino acid sequence: CASTRGLLNTGELFF.